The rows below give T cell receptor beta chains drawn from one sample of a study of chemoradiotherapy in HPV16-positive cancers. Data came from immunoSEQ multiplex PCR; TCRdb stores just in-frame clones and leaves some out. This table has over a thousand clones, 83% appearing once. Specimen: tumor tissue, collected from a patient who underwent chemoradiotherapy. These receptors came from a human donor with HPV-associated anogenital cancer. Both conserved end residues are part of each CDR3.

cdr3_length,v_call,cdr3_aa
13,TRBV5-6,CASSLTGDYGYTF
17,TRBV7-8,CASSLTVGLAGVNEQFF
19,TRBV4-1,CASSQYSLTSFFSINEQFF
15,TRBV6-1,CAASRGSGGGYEQYF
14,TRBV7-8,CASSLEQGTYEQYF
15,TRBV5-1,CASSLRGPGGTEAFF
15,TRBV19,CASSIGHASYNEQFF
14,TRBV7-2,CASSERPSTDTQYF
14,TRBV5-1,CASSMDSGGTEAFF
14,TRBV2,CASSGQGGTDTQYF
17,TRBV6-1,CASSELGQGVLNQPQHF
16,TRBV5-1,CASRGGGEYSNQPQHF
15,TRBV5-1,CASSKQGFSTDTQYF
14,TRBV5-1,CASSLGSSTDTQYF
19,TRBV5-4,CASSPKHRTGPSSYNEQFF